The T cell receptor beta chain described here comes from a study of blood T cell repertoires in COVID-19. The overall study: Specimens from acute and convalescent COVID-19 originated in the United States, Italy and Spain. In each case, the material was cDNA or gDNA derived from T cells, B-cell-depleted T cells, or PBMCs.

CDR1 and CDR2 (germline): MNHEY, SVGAGI. This CDR3 region has 14 residues. V was pared by 7 bases and J by 13 bases, with 13 bases of the junction left unmatched. In the study's own analysis: From reference gene primer amplification, estimates of nucleated cell counts were derived. Generated by immunoSEQ multiplex PCR, the TCRdb table keeps only in-frame clones and is missing some. That table is the source of V, J and clone size, and D and trimming were worked out from the DNA. The table includes some 110,000 clones, 82% detected once. This chain joins TRBV6-5 and TRBJ2-7, with TRBD2 matching over 13 bases. Sequenced material: peripheral blood. The receptor was derived from a man between 65 and 85 years old with acute or convalescent COVID-19. CDR3 loop: CASKTRGLAGFDYF. The DNA for the CDR3 is TGTGCCAGCAAGACGAGGGGACTAGCGGGATTTGACTACTTC.